This entry features one T cell receptor beta chain sequence. The germline V gene has CDR1 SEHNR and CDR2 FQNEAQ (reference sequence). There are 15 residues in the CDR3. The V end lost 1 base, the J end lost 4 bases, and 11 bases lay between the germline ends. This specimen comes from a study of blood T cell repertoires in COVID-19. Some clones are missing from TCRdb's copy, which holds only in-frame ones; the method was immunoSEQ multiplex PCR. The table has 250,000 to 300,000 clones, around four fifths seen once; the top ten hold around 4%. The chain combines TRBV7-9 with TRBJ1-5; no firm D call. Sequenced input: peripheral blood. The sequence derives from a man aged 60-69 years with acute or convalescent COVID-19. The DNA of the CDR3 is TGTGCCAGCAGCTTAGATTATGGGGAGAATCAGCCCCAGCATTTT. Translating it yields CASSLDYGENQPQHF.